These 32 T cell receptor beta chains were sequenced from one sample in a study of T cell responses to AZD1222 COVID-19 vaccine. The data were produced by immunoSEQ multiplex PCR, yet TCRdb's version contains in-frame clones alone and is incomplete. In the table there are 100,000 to 150,000 clones, around 90% of which are singletons. Here the sequenced sample was peripheral blood, taken on day 0 of MenACWY control vaccination. Receptor source: an adult in good health.

V usage is TRBV4-1 and J usage is TRBJ1-5; no firm D call. Germline V gives CDR1 MGHRA, CDR2 YSYEKL. CDR3 size: 14 residues. The V end lost 0 bases, the J end lost 10 bases, and 13 bases lay between the germline ends. For the CDR3, the DNA is TGCGCCAGCAGCCAAGATACGTTTATAGGACCCCAGCATTTT. Its translation is CASSQDTFIGPQHF.

V and J are TRBV2 and TRBJ2-2; possibly TRBD1 for D (6 bases). Germline V lookup: CDR1 SNHLY, CDR2 FYNNEI. The CDR3 has 14 amino acids. Trimming removed 5 bases at V and 7 bases at J, with 14 bases between. The CDR3 loop is CASSLAVGGGELFF. The CDR3 DNA is TGTGCCAGCAGTCTCGCGGTAGGGGGCGGGGAGCTGTTTTTT.

J is TRBJ2-5 and V is TRBV5-1; TRBD2 matches at 7 bases. Germline loops: CDR1 SGHRS, CDR2 YFSETQ. The CDR3 totals 15 residues. Trimming took 2 bases from V and 5 from J; bases not matched to a gene: 9. This CDR3 is CASSFDGEGGETQYF. The DNA for the CDR3 is TGCGCCAGCAGCTTTGACGGGGAGGGTGGTGAGACCCAGTACTTC.

The chain has TRBV5-1 and TRBJ2-1; 11 positions match TRBD2. CDR1 is SGHRS and CDR2 is YFSETQ in the germline V gene. This CDR3 spans 16 amino acids. V trimming: 2 bases; J trimming: 2 bases; junction bases outside the gene matches: 3. Here the CDR3 reads CASSLGTSGPYNEQFF. CDR3 coding DNA: TGCGCCAGCAGCTTAGGGACTAGCGGTCCCTACAATGAGCAGTTCTTC.

The chain combines TRBV5-5 with TRBJ1-1; maybe TRBD1 (5 bases). This CDR3 has 13 residues. Germline V lookup: CDR1 SGHKS, CDR2 YYEKEE (reference sequence). V lost 4 bases to trimming and J lost 4 bases, with 11 bases between them. The CDR3 here is CASSPGHLTEAFF. The CDR3 DNA reads as TGTGCCAGCAGCCCCGGACACCTCACTGAAGCTTTCTTT.

The chain carries TRBV5-1 and TRBJ2-3, with TRBD2 identical over 12 bases. The CDR3 length is 18 residues. The V and J ends lost 5 bases and 0 bases, in that order; junction bases with no gene match: 10. The germline V gene encodes CDR1 SGHRS and CDR2 YFSETQ. CDR3 DNA sequence: TGCGCCAGCAGACAACGACTAGCGGGAGAGAGGAGCACAGATACGCAGTATTTT. Residues: CASRQRLAGERSTDTQYF.

The V gene is TRBV28, the J gene TRBJ2-7, with 8 bases matching TRBD1. Germline values: CDR1 MDHEN, CDR2 SYDVKM. V lost 1 base to trimming and J lost 3 bases; unmatched junction nucleotides: 8. This CDR3 is 16 amino acids long. CDR3 amino acids: CASSLFGRGRSYEQYF. DNA of the CDR3: TGTGCCAGCAGTTTATTTGGCAGGGGGCGAAGCTACGAGCAGTACTTC.

For the CDR3, the DNA is TGCAGCTCTACCTCCGGGACAGGGGGCCGGAATGAGCAGTTCTTC. Protein: CSSTSGTGGRNEQFF. The chain couples TRBV29-1 to TRBJ2-1, with 12 nucleotides matching TRBD1. With V trimmed by 8 bases and J by 7 bases, 12 bases remained unmatched. Per the germline V gene, CDR1 is SQVTM and CDR2 is ANQGSEA. This CDR3 comprises 15 residues.

The gene calls are TRBV7-2 and TRBJ2-7; 8 nucleotides agree with TRBD2. Germline values: CDR1 SGHTA, CDR2 FQGNSA. CDR3 length: 15 residues. The junction had 9 bases not matched to a gene; V was cut back by 2 bases and J by 6 bases. CDR3 nucleotide sequence: TGTGCCAGCAGCTTAAGGTGGACTAGCCCAATCGAGCAGTACTTC. Translation: CASSLRWTSPIEQYF.

This rearrangement joins TRBV7-9 to TRBJ2-1; D is unclear. The CDR3 runs to 11 residues. Germline V gene data show CDR1 as SEHNR and CDR2 as FQNEAQ (reference sequence). CDR3 protein: CRSSSYNEQFF. CDR3 DNA sequence: TGTAGGTCCAGCTCCTACAATGAGCAGTTCTTC. The full variable domain, in which reference TRBV7-9 and TRBJ2-1 provide the parts outside the CDR3, is DTGVSQNPRHKITKRGQNVTFRCDPISEHNRLYWYRQTLGQGPEFLTYFQNEAQLEKSRLLSDRFSAERPKGSFSTLEIQRTEQGDSAMYLCRSSSYNEQFFGPGTRLTVL.

The rearrangement links TRBV6-5 to TRBJ2-7; TRBD1 matches at 8 bases. V lost 7 bases to trimming and J lost 5 bases; unmatched junction nucleotides: 10. The germline CDR1 and CDR2 sequences are MNHEY and SVGAGI. The CDR3 extends over 14 amino acids. The CDR3 DNA sequence: TGTGCCAGCACACCAACAGGGGGGATCGACGAGCAGTACTTC. This translates into CASTPTGGIDEQYF.

V is TRBV28 and J is TRBJ2-5; 10 bases map to TRBD1. The CDR3 totals 20 residues. Germline CDR1 is MDHEN and CDR2 is SYDVKM. V was pared by 5 bases and J by 3 bases, with 21 bases of the junction left unmatched. This chain's CDR3 is CASSPLGTGVSLRAEETQYF. The DNA of the CDR3 is TGTGCCAGCAGTCCCCTCGGGACAGGGGTTTCTCTTCGGGCCGAAGAGACCCAGTACTTC.

The chain couples TRBV9 to TRBJ1-6; D is possibly TRBD1 (6 bases). The CDR3 runs 14 residues. V dropped 3 bases and J dropped 10 bases, with 14 bases sitting between them. In germline, CDR1 is SGDLS, CDR2 YYNGEE. As DNA, the CDR3 is TGTGCCAGCAGCGAAGGGGGTTCTGGGTCACCCCTCCACTTT. This translates into CASSEGGSGSPLHF.

The CDR3 DNA reads TGTGCCAGCAGTTTTTTAGGGCCAGTATACTATGGCTACACCTTC. Protein product: CASSFLGPVYYGYTF. The V call is TRBV28, the J call TRBJ1-2; D gene unclear. The CDR3 runs to 15 residues. V lost 3 bases to trimming and J lost 3 bases, with 14 bases between them. Germline V gene data show CDR1 as MDHEN and CDR2 as SYDVKM.

This chain uses TRBV7-2 with TRBJ2-5; D might be TRBD2 (6 bases). The CDR3 is 15 residues long. The ends were cut back, 5 bases at V and 1 base at J, with 14 bases in the middle. From germline, CDR1 is SGHTA and CDR2 FQGNSA. CDR3: CASSIRLGPQETQYF. For the CDR3, the DNA is TGTGCCAGCAGCATAAGACTAGGCCCCCAAGAGACCCAGTACTTC.

This clone appeared once. The CDR3 DNA sequence: TGTGCCAGCAGGCCTCAGTCTTTCTCGGGGTATGGCTACACCTTC. This sequence encodes CASRPQSFSGYGYTF. J is TRBJ1-2 and V is TRBV2, with D hard to call. This CDR3 comprises 15 residues. The V end was cut by 6 bases, the J end by 5 bases, with 19 bases between. Germline assignment: CDR1 SNHLY and CDR2 FYNNEI.

The rearrangement joins TRBV7-2 to TRBJ1-2; maybe TRBD1 (5 bases). From germline, CDR1 is SGHTA and CDR2 FQGNSA. The CDR3 loop spans 15 amino acids. Trimming removed 5 bases at V and 2 bases at J, with 15 bases between. The CDR3 coding sequence is TGTGCCAGCAGCCTACCCCAACAGGCAAACTATGGCTACACCTTC. It yields the protein CASSLPQQANYGYTF.

This chain uses TRBV7-9 with TRBJ1-5; D gene unclear. V lost 0 bases and J lost 5, with 5 bases in between. This CDR3 has 13 amino acids. CDR1 and CDR2 (germline): SEHNR, FQNEAQ (reference sequence). This chain's CDR3 is CASSLARDQPQHF. The CDR3 DNA reads TGTGCCAGCAGCTTAGCCAGAGATCAGCCCCAGCATTTT.

The CDR3 is CASSFGGQGDQETQYF. Written as DNA, the CDR3 is TGTGCCAGCAGTTTCGGAGGGCAGGGGGACCAAGAGACCCAGTACTTC. The chain couples TRBV28 to TRBJ2-5, with TRBD1 as a possible D gene (7 bases). CDR1 and CDR2 from the germline V gene are MDHEN and SYDVKM. This CDR3 comprises 16 residues. V lost 3 bases and J lost 0, with 14 bases in between.

On this clone: A read error may account for a junction end that differs from germline. The chain employs TRBV9 and TRBJ1-4, with TRBD1 identical over 9 bases. CDR1 SGDLS and CDR2 YYNGEE come from the germline V gene. CDR3 length: 12 residues. The CDR3 sequence: CASSANGQGKVF. The CDR3 DNA is TGTGCCAGCAGCGCAAACGGACAGGGGAAGGTTTTT.

The rearrangement joins TRBV18 to TRBJ1-1; the D is unclear. V was cut by 1 base and J by 0 bases, with 9 bases left in between. CDR1 and CDR2 from the germline V gene are KGHSH and LQKENI. This CDR3 has 15 residues. Here the CDR3 reads CASSPQTLMNTEAFF. In DNA form, the CDR3 reads TGTGCCAGCTCACCACAGACACTGATGAACACTGAAGCTTTCTTT.

The CDR3 nucleotides read TGCGCCAGCAGCTCGGGACATTCCCCCGAAGCTTTCTTT. Translated, it gives CASSSGHSPEAFF. The chain employs TRBV5-1 and TRBJ1-1; TRBD1 might be the D (6 bases). In germline, CDR1 is SGHRS, CDR2 YFSETQ. The germline V and J ends were trimmed by 3 bases and 8 bases, with 14 bases remaining between them. This CDR3 is built from 13 residues.

The V call is TRBV28, the J call TRBJ1-5, with D possibly TRBD1 on 6 matching bases. V was shortened by 5 bases and J by 5 bases, with 13 bases between the two germline ends. CDR1 is MDHEN and CDR2 is SYDVKM in the germline V gene. The CDR3 covers 14 residues. CDR3 in amino acids: CASSIRQVYQPQHF. The CDR3 nucleotides read TGTGCCAGCAGTATCAGACAGGTATATCAGCCCCAGCATTTT.

The chain employs TRBV7-7 and TRBJ2-1; 8 nucleotides agree with TRBD2. The germline CDR1 and CDR2 sequences are SSHAT and FNYEAQ (reference sequence). The CDR3 is 15 amino acids. The V and J ends lost 1 base and 8 bases, in that order; junction bases with no gene match: 7. The CDR3, as DNA: TGTGCCAGCAGCTTAGGGGTAGCGGGGTTGGATGAGCAGTTCTTC. This sequence encodes CASSLGVAGLDEQFF.

The table lists this clone with a count of one. The chain is built from TRBV29-1 and TRBJ2-7; 13 bases fit TRBD2. V lost 5 bases, J lost 3 bases, and 4 bases stayed unmatched. The CDR3 covers 14 residues. The V gene's germline CDR1 is SQVTM and CDR2 ANQGSEA. The CDR3 region is CSVKGLAGVYEQYF. The CDR3 nucleotides read TGCAGCGTTAAAGGACTAGCGGGAGTCTACGAGCAGTACTTC.

This chain connects TRBV28 to TRBJ2-5; 8 bases align to TRBD2. This CDR3 comprises 16 residues. V shed 6 bases, J shed 1 base, and the junction held 10 bases outside the gene matches. Germline V gene lookup returns CDR1 MDHEN and CDR2 SYDVKM. The CDR3 loop is CASSLTRGGTQETQYF. The CDR3 nucleotides read TGTGCCAGCAGCCTAACCCGCGGGGGGACCCAAGAGACCCAGTACTTC. The whole variable domain, filled in from reference TRBV28 and TRBJ2-5, reads DVKVTQSSRYLVKRTGEKVFLECVQDMDHENMFWYRQDPGLGLRLIYFSYDVKMKEKGDIPEGYSVSREKKERFSLILESASTNQTSMYLCASSLTRGGTQETQYFGPGTRLLVL.

V and J are TRBV28 and TRBJ1-2; D is undetermined. Trimming shortened V by 8 bases and J by 0 bases, and 10 bases separated the two germline ends. The CDR3 has 13 residues. Germline values: CDR1 MDHEN, CDR2 SYDVKM. The CDR3 protein is CASRRITNYGYTF. CDR3 DNA: TGTGCCAGCCGCCGCATAACTAACTATGGCTACACCTTC.

This rearrangement joins TRBV6-5 to TRBJ2-3, with D hard to call. Germline V gene lookup returns CDR1 MNHEY and CDR2 SVGAGI. This CDR3 comprises 11 residues. Between the trimmed V and J ends, which lost 7 bases and 6 bases, there was a span of 8 bases. The CDR3: CASTLIDTQYF. The DNA for the CDR3 is TGTGCCAGCACTCTAATTGATACGCAGTATTTT.

The gene calls are TRBV13 and TRBJ1-4; D gene uncertain. Germline CDR1 reads PRHDT; CDR2 reads FYEKMQ (reference sequence). Between the trimmed V and J ends, which lost 3 bases and 5 bases, there was a span of 7 bases. The CDR3 extends over 13 amino acids. CDR3 nucleotides: TGTGCCAGCAGCTTTTGGCGGAATGAAAAACTGTTTTTT. The encoded protein is CASSFWRNEKLFF.

This clone was counted a single time. J is TRBJ2-1 and V is TRBV18; the match to TRBD2 covers 8 bases. The J segment lost 8 bases and the V segment lost 1 base, leaving 7 bases of the junction unmatched. The CDR3 has 15 residues. The germline CDR1 and CDR2 sequences are KGHSH and LQKENI. The CDR3 sequence: CASSPQLSGSDEQFF. The CDR3 DNA reads as TGTGCCAGCTCACCACAGTTGAGCGGGAGCGATGAGCAGTTCTTC.

The chain couples TRBV11-2 to TRBJ2-3; D might be TRBD2 (6 bases). Germline-derived CDR1 and CDR2 are SGHAT and FQNNGV. The CDR3 contains 12 residues. Deletions cut 10 bases from V and 0 bases from J, with 8 bases between. The CDR3 region has the DNA TGTGCCACGGGAGTTAGCACAGATACGCAGTATTTT. It translates to CATGVSTDTQYF.

This sequence joins TRBV28 and TRBJ2-5; D may be TRBD1 (8 bases). The germline V gene has CDR1 MDHEN and CDR2 SYDVKM. The CDR3 spans 15 residues. Trimming pared 7 bases from V and 5 bases from J, leaving 20 bases between. The CDR3, as DNA: TGTGCCAGCACCAATACAGGGGGGGCAACTGAGACCCAGTACTTC. It yields the protein CASTNTGGATETQYF.